These 26 T cell receptor beta chains came from one sample sequenced in a study of T cells in Graves' hyperthyroidism and ophthalmopathy (dated by TCRdb to between 2018 and 2020). Receptor amplification or capture employed multiplex PCR. The sequencing machine was an Illumina HiSeq 2000. Amplification of TCR beta CDR3 regions was carried out from RNA transcripts. The first round of RT-PCR for the TCR CDR3 was performed with the HTBI primer set and the Qiagen OneStep RT-PCR kit. The raw public reads went through TCRdb reprocessing: fastp at Q25, MiXCR clone calling, in-frame beta chains kept. Each record represents a unique CDR3 protein, reported with the most common genes and DNA among its rows. This sample holds 750,000 to 950,000 distinct CDR3 sequences; approximately 40% were observed only once. Of the sample, roughly 8.3% falls within the top ten clones. The sample was blood. The receptors come from a man younger than 35 with Graves' hyperthyroidism.

This clonotype was counted between two and nine times. The chain links TRBV6-5 to TRBJ1-3; D is possibly TRBD1 (5 bases). The CDR3 consists of 14 residues. CDR1 is MNHEY and CDR2 is SVGAGI in the germline V gene. V was trimmed by 6 bases and J by 0 bases, leaving 9 bases between them. CDR3 sequence reads: CASSDSNSGNTIYF. CDR3 in DNA: TGTGCCAGCAGCGACAGCAACTCTGGAAACACCATATATTTT.

The chain is built from TRBV27 and TRBJ2-7; D may correspond to TRBD1 or TRBD2 (5 bases each). Germline V gives CDR1 MNHEY, CDR2 SMNVEV (reference sequence). V shed 11 bases and J shed 1 base, with 15 bases lying between them. The CDR3 runs 13 residues. As DNA, the CDR3 is TGTGCCGGCCAGGGACCTTTTTCCTACGAGCAGTACTTC. Translation gives CAGQGPFSYEQYF.

This chain links TRBV6-1 with TRBJ1-2; 10 bases agree with TRBD1. V shed 4 bases and J 3 bases; nucleotides not matched to a gene: 20. Germline values: CDR1 MNHNS, CDR2 SASEGT. CDR3 length: 20 residues. CDR3 in DNA: TGTGCCAGCAGTGTTACCGGGACAGGGGTACTTACATCCCTCGACTATGGCTACACCTTC. Residues: CASSVTGTGVLTSLDYGYTF.

The chain carries TRBV15 and TRBJ2-7; 8 bases match TRBD2. The length of the CDR3 is 16 residues. The trim removed 2 bases at V and 2 bases at J, leaving 8 bases unmatched. Germline CDR1 is LNHNV and CDR2 is YYDKDF (reference sequence). The CDR3: CATSRPSGGSPYEQYF. The CDR3 DNA follows: TGTGCCACCAGCAGACCTTCGGGGGGGAGCCCCTACGAGCAGTACTTC.

This clonotype was counted ten times or more. At one boundary the junction diverges from the germline segment, which might be a read error. V usage is TRBV5-1 and J usage is TRBJ2-7, with D possibly TRBD1 on 6 matching bases. Germline V CDR1 and CDR2: SGHRS, YFSETQ. The CDR3 contains 14 residues. The CDR3 region has the DNA TGTGCCAGCAGCTTAGAACAGGGTCCCTACGAGCAGTACTTC. As protein: CASSLEQGPYEQYF.

There are many counts of this clonotype. This chain links TRBV2 with TRBJ2-7, with D possibly TRBD1 on 6 matching bases. Germline CDR1 SNHLY, CDR2 FYNNEI. Trimming removed 5 bases from V and 6 bases from J, with 11 bases in between. The CDR3 loop spans 12 amino acids. The CDR3 loop is CASSNRVGEQYF. The CDR3 DNA reads as TGTGCCAGCAGTAACAGGGTTGGCGAGCAGTACTTC.

This clonotype was counted many times. This rearrangement joins TRBV7-9 to TRBJ2-5; D perhaps matches TRBD2 (6 bases). The CDR3 spans 15 residues. Looked up from germline, CDR1 is SEHNR and CDR2 is FQNEAQ (reference sequence). Trimming stripped 5 bases from V and 1 base from J, with 14 bases between. The CDR3 DNA reads as TGTGCCAGCAGCCCCAGGGACTCATCCCAAGAGACCCAGTACTTC. Amino acid sequence: CASSPRDSSQETQYF. Based on the CDR3 plus reference TRBV7-9 and TRBJ2-5, the full variable domain is DTGVSQNPRHKITKRGQNVTFRCDPISEHNRLYWYRQTLGQGPEFLTYFQNEAQLEKSRLLSDRFSAERPKGSFSTLEIQRTEQGDSAMYLCASSPRDSSQETQYFGPGTRLLVL.

This chain joins TRBV29-1 and TRBJ1-2, with TRBD1 matching 10 bases. V shed 6 bases and J 8 bases; nucleotides not matched to a gene: 6. CDR1 and CDR2 (germline): SQVTM, ANQGSEA. The CDR3 sequence is 12 residues long. The CDR3 nucleotides are TGCAGCGTCGTCGGGACAGGGGTAGGCTACACCTTC. Translation: CSVVGTGVGYTF.

The chain is built from TRBV7-9 and TRBJ2-7; 11 positions agree with TRBD2. CDR3 length: 17 residues. The J segment lost 2 bases and the V segment lost 6 bases, leaving 12 bases of the junction unmatched. Germline V gene sequence: CDR1 SEHNR, CDR2 FQNEAQ (reference sequence). CDR3 in amino acids: CASSSSPGTSGTYEQYF. For the CDR3, the DNA is TGTGCCAGCAGTTCCTCGCCCGGGACTAGCGGAACCTACGAGCAGTACTTC.

V usage is TRBV12-3 or TRBV12-4 and J usage is TRBJ1-6; D is undetermined. V was clipped by 6 bases and J by 9 bases, with 24 bases between them. This CDR3 region has 17 residues. In nucleotides, the CDR3 is TGTGCCAGCAGCTCTCGGACTAGCGGGGAAGCGCGTTCACCCCTCCACTTT. It specifies CASSSRTSGEARSPLHF.

The chain links TRBV19 to TRBJ2-2; 12 bases are shared with TRBD1. The CDR3 length is 15 residues. The V segment lost 9 bases and the J segment 6 bases; nucleotides outside the gene matches: 8. Germline CDR1 and CDR2: LNHDA and SQIVND (reference sequence). CDR3 sequence: CASHVGQGASGELFF. The DNA for the CDR3 is TGTGCCAGCCATGTGGGACAGGGGGCGTCCGGGGAGCTGTTTTTT.

About this clonotype: Because the CDR3 is missing its conserved closing phenylalanine or tryptophan, this is likely a read error. The rearrangement joins TRBV7-2 to TRBJ1-6; 8 bases are a match to TRBD1. There are 15 residues in the CDR3. CDR1 SGHTA and CDR2 FQGNSA come from the germline V gene. After removal of 6 bases from V and 6 bases from J, the junction contained 7 bases not matched to a gene. CDR3 region: CASSADREFNSPLHL. The DNA for the CDR3 is TGTGCCAGCAGTGCGGACAGGGAATTTAATTCACCCCTCCACCTT.

This clonotype was counted at least ten times. The gene calls are TRBV6-5 and TRBJ1-2, with D maybe TRBD1 (5 bases). CDR1 is MNHEY and CDR2 is SVGAGI in the germline V gene. The CDR3 has 14 residues. The V end was cut by 5 bases, the J end by 7 bases, with 17 bases between. CDR3 nucleotides: TGTGCCAGCAGTGAAGCGCGGGACGGTGGTGGCTACACCTTC. This codes for CASSEARDGGGYTF.

The J gene is TRBJ2-7, the V gene TRBV20-1; 10 nucleotides agree with TRBD1. Germline CDR1 DFQATT, CDR2 SNEGSKA (reference sequence). V lost 3 bases and J lost 5; bases outside the gene matches: 10. CDR3 length: 15 residues. The CDR3: CSASLPGQGFHEQYF. CDR3 sequence (DNA): TGCAGTGCTAGCTTACCGGGACAGGGGTTCCACGAGCAGTACTTC.

This clonotype was recorded at least ten times. The CDR3 DNA reads TGCAGCGTCACAGGGGACTCCGCATACGAGCAGTACTTC. This encodes CSVTGDSAYEQYF. This chain joins TRBV29-1 and TRBJ2-7; possibly TRBD1 for D (7 bases). The V and J ends lost 6 bases and 4 bases respectively, with 16 bases between them. CDR3 length: 13 amino acids. Germline V gene sequence: CDR1 SQVTM, CDR2 ANQGSEA.

This clonotype was counted a single time. The chain combines TRBV2 with TRBJ1-2; no definite D call. Germline V gene sequence: CDR1 SNHLY, CDR2 FYNNEI. The V end was cut by 6 bases, the J end by 6 bases, with 11 bases between. CDR3 size: 12 residues. CDR3 in DNA: TGTGCCAGCAGCCTGCTGGCGCATGGCTACACCTTC. Its protein product is CASSLLAHGYTF.

V usage is TRBV7-8 and J usage is TRBJ1-5; TRBD1 might be the D (6 bases). CDR1 and CDR2 from the germline V gene are SGHVS and FQNEAQ. CDR3 length: 17 residues. V was cut by 3 bases and J by 7 bases, with 22 bases left in between. The CDR3 loop is CASSFSGGGRGEQPQHF. In DNA form, the CDR3 reads TGTGCCAGCAGCTTTTCCGGGGGGGGCCGGGGAGAACAGCCCCAGCATTTT.

Points on this clonotype: This sequence may be a read error, since a much larger clone differs from it by one base. The chain couples TRBV9 to TRBJ2-7, with D tentatively TRBD1 (5 bases). The CDR3 sequence is 15 residues long. V was clipped by 3 bases and J by 0 bases, with 13 bases between them. The germline gives CDR1 SGDLS, CDR2 YYNGEE. CDR3 sequence: CASSGGGHSSYEQYF. CDR3 in DNA: TGTGCCAGCAGCGGAGGTGGACACAGCTCCTACGAGCAGTACTTC.

This chain links TRBV6-5 with TRBJ1-6; the D gene is possibly TRBD1 (6 bases). Germline loops: CDR1 MNHEY, CDR2 SVGAGI. Trimming stripped 5 bases from V and 6 bases from J, with 11 bases between. This CDR3 comprises 14 residues. The CDR3 here is CASSRDIGNSPLHF. CDR3 coding DNA: TGTGCCAGCAGTCGGGACATTGGTAATTCACCCCTCCACTTT.

This clonotype has more than one count but fewer than ten. The V gene is TRBV7-2, the J gene TRBJ1-6; no clear D. V was clipped by 6 bases and J by 6 bases, with 18 bases between them. CDR1 and CDR2 (germline): SGHTA, FQGNSA. The CDR3 loop spans 16 amino acids. For the CDR3, the DNA is TGTGCCAGCAGTGAGTTTTCGGGCCGGGGTAATTCACCCCTCCACTTT. It is translated as CASSEFSGRGNSPLHF.

As concerns this clonotype: A read error may account for a junction end that differs from germline. V gene TRBV10-3 combines with J gene TRBJ2-7; 8 bases are a match to TRBD2. CDR1 is ENHRY and CDR2 is SYGVKD in the germline V gene. This CDR3 spans 15 amino acids. In DNA, the CDR3 is TGTGCCAGCAGTCCTTGGTCGGGAGGGGGGGAAGAGCGGTACTTC. Protein sequence: CASSPWSGGGEERYF.

Remarks on this clonotype: The junction shows a germline mismatch at one end, possibly a read error. The rearrangement links TRBV7-2 to TRBJ2-2; TRBD1 or TRBD2 may be the D gene (6 bases each). CDR1 SGHTA and CDR2 FQGNSA come from the germline V gene. This CDR3 has 15 amino acids. As DNA, the CDR3 is TGTGCCAGCAGCGCATACAGGGCCGACGGCGGGAAGCTGTTTTTT. Translating it yields CASSAYRADGGKLFF.

Many counts were recorded for this clonotype. The chain recombines TRBV10-3 with TRBJ1-5; D call uncertain. Trimming pared 0 bases from V and 3 bases from J, leaving 9 bases between. Germline CDR1 ENHRY, CDR2 SYGVKD. This CDR3 region has 15 residues. The CDR3 reads CAISESTDPNQPQHF. The CDR3 coding sequence is TGTGCCATCAGTGAGTCAACAGACCCCAATCAGCCCCAGCATTTT.

Ten or more counts support this clonotype. The chain uses TRBV2 and TRBJ2-7, with 9 bases that match TRBD1. This CDR3 has 15 amino acids. The V and J ends lost 5 bases and 5 bases, in that order; junction bases with no gene match: 10. Germline CDR1 SNHLY, CDR2 FYNNEI. The CDR3 bases are TGTGCCAGCAGTACGACCGGGACAGGGTTGGACGAGCAGTACTTC. Its translation: CASSTTGTGLDEQYF. Based on the CDR3 plus reference TRBV2 and TRBJ2-7, the full variable domain is EPEVTQTPSHQVTQMGQEVILRCVPISNHLYFYWYRQILGQKVEFLVSFYNNEISEKSEIFDDQFSVERPDGSNFTLKIRSTKLEDSAMYFCASSTTGTGLDEQYFGPGTRLTVT.

V and J are TRBV20-1 and TRBJ2-7; either TRBD1 or TRBD2 may fit D (8 bases each). From germline, CDR1 is DFQATT and CDR2 SNEGSKA (reference sequence). This CDR3 contains 13 residues. The DNA for the CDR3 is TGCAGTGCTAGCCCCCCCGGGAGGGACAGGTCAGGGGTA. Its translation: CSASPPGRDRSGV.

This clonotype was seen only once. V and J are TRBV10-3 and TRBJ2-7, with D tentatively TRBD2 (6 bases). This CDR3 has 15 residues. V lost 1 base to trimming and J lost 5 bases, with 15 bases between them. In germline, CDR1 is ENHRY, CDR2 SYGVKD. CDR3 DNA: TGTGCCATCAGTGAGTTTGTAGGAGGGGCCGACGAGCAGTACTTC. This translates into CAISEFVGGADEQYF.